What follows are 26 T cell receptor beta chains derived from one specimen sequenced in a study of identical twins. Each CDR3 protein gets one entry after TCRdb re-called the 5' RACE reads with MiXCR. The sample has about 810,000 distinct CDR3 sequences; approximately 13% are singletons. The sample also formed part of further work on yellow fever vaccine responses in identical twins.

The sample consisted of PBMCs. All receptors come from a young woman in good health.

The sample holds a few counts of this clonotype. This chain joins TRBV24-1 and TRBJ2-5; a weak D match, TRBD1 (6 bases). The CDR3 spans 14 residues. Between the trimmed V and J ends, which lost 5 bases and 4 bases, there was a span of 13 bases. Germline V lookup: CDR1 KGHDR, CDR2 SFDVKD. CDR3 nucleotide sequence: TGTGCCACCAGTGGAGCAGGGGAGCCAGAGACCCAGTACTTC. Its translation: CATSGAGEPETQYF.

The DNA for the CDR3 is TGCAGCGTCTACAGGGTAGGAGAGACCCAGTACTTC. Encoded protein: CSVYRVGETQYF. This sequence joins TRBV29-1 and TRBJ2-5; possible D gene TRBD1, 6 bases. V gave up 6 bases and J gave up 4 bases, with 12 bases separating them. CDR3 length equals 12 residues. Germline values: CDR1 SQVTM, CDR2 ANQGSEA.

This rearrangement joins TRBV2 to TRBJ2-3; a possible D gene is TRBD1 (5 bases). Germline CDR1 and CDR2: SNHLY and FYNNEI. The CDR3 consists of 14 residues. V shed 8 bases and J shed 5 bases, with 17 bases lying between them. The CDR3 region is CASFPGHAGDTQYF. In DNA form, the CDR3 reads TGTGCCAGCTTCCCAGGGCATGCTGGAGATACGCAGTATTTT.

This clonotype has just a few counts. The genes are TRBV29-1 and TRBJ1-4, with D possibly matching TRBD1 (6 bases). Looked up from germline, CDR1 is SQVTM and CDR2 is ANQGSEA. Trimming stripped 8 bases from V and 4 bases from J, with 11 bases between. The CDR3 is made up of 12 amino acids. The CDR3 is CSPWDINEKLFF. CDR3 nucleotides: TGCAGCCCGTGGGACATTAATGAAAAACTGTTTTTT.

The chain is built from TRBV11-2 and TRBJ2-7, with 11 bases that match TRBD2. CDR3 length equals 16 residues. Germline CDR1 is SGHAT and CDR2 is FQNNGV. V trimming: 6 bases; J trimming: 2 bases; junction bases outside the gene matches: 9. The CDR3 coding sequence is TGTGCCAGCAGAGTACCGGGACTAGCGGAACCCTACGAGCAGTACTTC. Translated: CASRVPGLAEPYEQYF.

V is TRBV20-1 and J is TRBJ2-1; 14 nucleotides agree with TRBD2. Trimming removed 1 base from V and 0 bases from J; junction bases left unmatched: 5. Germline loops: CDR1 DFQATT, CDR2 SNEGSKA (reference sequence). The CDR3 totals 18 residues. The CDR3 DNA follows: TGCAGTGCTAGAGGACTAGCGGGGGGGCCTAGCTCCTACAATGAGCAGTTCTTC. Amino acids: CSARGLAGGPSSYNEQFF.

This clonotype showed up just a few times. The chain has TRBV5-1 and TRBJ1-4; D is unresolved. Looked up from germline, CDR1 is SGHRS and CDR2 is YFSETQ. Trimming left V 4 bases short and J 4 bases short, with 11 bases between. The CDR3 length is 14 residues. CDR3: CASSPDSGNEKLFF. The CDR3 DNA reads TGCGCCAGCAGCCCGGACTCGGGTAATGAAAAACTGTTTTTT.

The gene calls are TRBV4-1 and TRBJ2-5; 8 nucleotides line up with TRBD2. Germline assignment: CDR1 MGHRA and CDR2 YSYEKL. The CDR3 loop spans 17 amino acids. Losses at the gene ends were 1 base for V and 1 base for J; bases not matched to a gene: 8. The CDR3 DNA sequence: TGCGCCAGCAGCCAAGGTCGTGGCGGGGGGCTCCAAGAGACCCAGTACTTC. It codes for CASSQGRGGGLQETQYF.

J is TRBJ2-1 and V is TRBV7-6, with D possibly TRBD1 on 6 matching bases. CDR1 SGHVS and CDR2 FNYEAQ come from the germline V gene. Trimming stripped 5 bases from V and 9 bases from J, with 14 bases between. CDR3 length: 13 residues. The CDR3: CASSVPGVSEQFF. CDR3 in DNA: TGTGCCAGCAGCGTCCCAGGGGTCAGTGAGCAGTTCTTC. Based on the CDR3 plus reference TRBV7-6 and TRBJ2-1, the full variable domain is GAGVSQSPRYKVTKRGQDVALRCDPISGHVSLYWYRQALGQGPEFLTYFNYEAQQDKSGLPNDRFSAERPEGSISTLTIQRTEQRDSAMYRCASSVPGVSEQFFGPGTRLTVL.

The rearrangement uses TRBV20-1 and TRBJ2-1, with D possibly TRBD1 on 6 matching bases. The V and J ends lost 3 bases and 6 bases respectively, with 12 bases between them. Germline lookup yields CDR1 DFQATT and CDR2 SNEGSKA (reference sequence). The CDR3 is 13 amino acids. CDR3 nucleotides: TGCAGTGCTAGTGGGGGCCCCACCAATGAGCAGTTCTTC. The encoded protein is CSASGGPTNEQFF.

This clonotype was seen only a few times. The V and J genes are TRBV12-3 or TRBV12-4 and TRBJ2-5, with D possibly TRBD2 on 6 matching bases. Trimming pared 6 bases from V and 5 bases from J, leaving 16 bases between. The CDR3 has 14 amino acids. The CDR3 spells CASSPQRETETQYF. DNA for the CDR3: TGTGCCAGCAGCCCTCAACGGGAGACGGAGACCCAGTACTTC.

The chain employs TRBV6-1 and TRBJ1-5; a possible D gene is TRBD1 (5 bases). Trimming pared 8 bases from V and 3 bases from J, leaving 17 bases between. Germline V lookup: CDR1 MNHNS, CDR2 SASEGT. There are 15 residues in the CDR3. The DNA for the CDR3 is TGTGCCAGCCAACCTGGGGCTGGGTCCAATCAGCCCCAGCATTTT. It specifies CASQPGAGSNQPQHF.

This clonotype has only a few counts. Germline is not matched at one junction end, which may reflect a read error. This chain connects TRBV7-2 to TRBJ1-3; D uncertain. Germline CDR1 is SGHTA and CDR2 is FQGNSA. The CDR3 is 11 residues long. The CDR3 bases are TGTGCCAGCAGCGAACAGAGTACGGTGTGGTTT. Its protein is CASSEQSTVWF. Together with reference TRBV7-2 and TRBJ1-3, the CDR3 gives the full variable domain: GAGVSQSPSNKVTEKGKDVELRCDPISGHTALYWYRQSLGQGLEFLIYFQGNSAPDKSGLPSDRFSAERTGGSVSTLTIQRTQQEDSAVYLCASSEQSTVWFGEGSWLTVV.

The chain combines TRBV20-1 with TRBJ1-1; D is uncertain. The CDR3 sequence is 11 residues long. V dropped 5 bases and J dropped 1 base, with 5 bases sitting between them. Germline assignment: CDR1 DFQATT and CDR2 SNEGSKA (reference sequence). CDR3 protein: CSAPGNTEAFF. DNA of the CDR3: TGCAGTGCTCCCGGGAACACTGAAGCTTTCTTT.

This clonotype was seen a few times. The CDR3 reads CASSGGGSQNTGELFF. For the CDR3, the DNA is TGTGCCAGCAGCGGCGGGGGGAGCCAGAACACCGGGGAGCTGTTTTTT. The chain has TRBV7-2 and TRBJ2-2; the match to TRBD2 covers 8 bases. This CDR3 contains 16 residues. V lost 5 bases to trimming and J lost 1 base; unmatched junction nucleotides: 6. In germline, CDR1 is SGHTA, CDR2 FQGNSA.

This clonotype was seen ten or more times. The genes are TRBV3-1 and TRBJ2-7; D tentatively fits TRBD1 or TRBD2 (5 bases each). V was trimmed by 3 bases and J by 2 bases, leaving 11 bases between them. The CDR3 runs 14 residues. Germline values: CDR1 LGHDT, CDR2 YNNKEL (reference sequence). CDR3 amino acids: CASSHGDGAYEQYF. The CDR3 DNA is TGTGCCAGCAGCCACGGGGACGGTGCCTACGAGCAGTACTTC.

The sample holds a few counts of this clonotype. The V call is TRBV4-1, the J call TRBJ1-1, with D hard to call. CDR1 is MGHRA, CDR2 YSYEKL, per germline. The V end lost 1 base, the J end lost 5 bases, and 8 bases lay between the germline ends. This CDR3 comprises 13 residues. CDR3 region: CASSQGTATEAFF. The DNA of the CDR3 is TGCGCCAGCAGCCAAGGTACAGCGACTGAAGCTTTCTTT.

CDR3 loop: CASSVSSGGGYNEQFF. Written as DNA, the CDR3 is TGTGCCAGCAGCGTTTCTAGCGGGGGAGGGTACAATGAGCAGTTCTTC. The V and J genes are TRBV9 and TRBJ2-1; TRBD2 matches at 10 bases. This CDR3 has 16 amino acids. Germline V gene data show CDR1 as SGDLS and CDR2 as YYNGEE. The V segment lost 2 bases and the J segment 4 bases; nucleotides outside the gene matches: 6.

This clonotype was found a few times. The J gene is TRBJ2-1, the V gene TRBV6-5, with 13 bases that match TRBD2. V trimming: 2 bases; J trimming: 10 bases; junction bases outside the gene matches: 5. Germline CDR1 MNHEY, CDR2 SVGAGI. The CDR3 totals 15 residues. The CDR3 sequence is CASSYRGLAGVEQFF. The CDR3 DNA follows: TGTGCCAGCAGTTACAGAGGACTAGCGGGGGTAGAGCAGTTCTTC.

V gene TRBV6-1 combines with J gene TRBJ1-4, with D possibly matching TRBD1 (5 bases). V was clipped by 6 bases and J by 4 bases, with 12 bases between them. Germline values: CDR1 MNHNS, CDR2 SASEGT. This CDR3 comprises 14 residues. CDR3 residues: CASRRDRNNEKLFF. Here the CDR3 DNA reads TGTGCCAGCAGACGCGACAGAAATAATGAAAAACTGTTTTTT.

V is TRBV15 and J is TRBJ1-6; TRBD1 is a possible D gene (5 bases). The CDR3 covers 15 residues. Germline V gene data show CDR1 as LNHNV and CDR2 as YYDKDF (reference sequence). V lost 6 bases and J 4 bases, leaving 13 bases between the germline ends. The CDR3 DNA reads as TGTGCCACCAGTGCCTCGGACATTTATAATTCACCCCTCCACTTT. It specifies CATSASDIYNSPLHF. The complete variable domain, with remaining parts taken from reference TRBV15 and TRBJ1-6, reads DAMVIQNPRYQVTQFGKPVTLSCSQTLNHNVMYWYQQKSSQAPKLLFHYYDKDFNNEADTPDNFQSRRPNTSFCFLDIRSPGLGDTAMYLCATSASDIYNSPLHFGNGTRLTVT.

This rearrangement joins TRBV5-1 to TRBJ1-1, with 10 nucleotides matching TRBD1. This CDR3 comprises 16 residues. The J segment lost 4 bases and the V segment lost 4 bases, leaving 10 bases of the junction unmatched. CDR1 and CDR2 (germline): SGHRS, YFSETQ. The CDR3 nucleotides are TGCGCCAGCAGCACCCGACAGGGGGCGTCGGGCACTGAAGCTTTCTTT. Amino acid sequence: CASSTRQGASGTEAFF.

This clonotype was detected only a few times. The chain joins TRBV20-1 to TRBJ2-7, with 10 bases matching TRBD2. The junction had 7 bases not matched to a gene; V was cut back by 0 bases and J by 5 bases. CDR3 size: 15 residues. Germline CDR1 and CDR2: DFQATT and SNEGSKA (reference sequence). This CDR3 is CSARDRLAGVNEQYF. CDR3 DNA: TGCAGTGCTAGAGATCGGCTAGCGGGAGTCAACGAGCAGTACTTC.

The table lists this clonotype with a few counts. The chain couples TRBV20-1 to TRBJ1-1; D ambiguous. CDR1 is DFQATT and CDR2 is SNEGSKA in the germline V gene (reference sequence). CDR3 size: 13 residues. With 6 bases removed from V and 1 base from J, the gap between germline ends came to 12 bases. This CDR3 is CSAPPPSNTEAFF. The CDR3 coding sequence is TGCAGTGCCCCCCCTCCCTCGAACACTGAAGCTTTCTTT.

The genes are TRBV5-1 and TRBJ2-2; 8 bases line up with TRBD1. Trimming removed 4 bases from V and 6 bases from J; junction bases left unmatched: 8. This CDR3 has 15 residues. Germline CDR1 is SGHRS and CDR2 is YFSETQ. The CDR3 DNA is TGCGCCAGCAGCGTAGCCGGACAGGGCTCCGGGGAGCTGTTTTTT. Translating it yields CASSVAGQGSGELFF.

The V gene is TRBV7-6, the J gene TRBJ2-7; 9 positions agree with TRBD2. In germline, CDR1 is SGHVS, CDR2 FNYEAQ. The trim removed 3 bases at V and 2 bases at J, leaving 5 bases unmatched. The CDR3 has 15 residues. The CDR3 coding sequence is TGTGCCAGCAGCTTGGAAGCGGGGGGCACCTACGAGCAGTACGTC. It specifies CASSLEAGGTYEQYV.